This T cell receptor beta chain was retrieved from a study of blood T cells in healthy people across ages. Isolation of PBMCs gave at least 7 million cells per sample. Using a J-beta primer mix together with a sample-barcoded 5' primer, a second PCR was run for about 6 to 11 cycles. Each CDR3 protein is one row after TCRdb ran MiXCR on the 5' RACE reads. This table holds hundreds of thousands of distinct CDR3 sequences, 20% to 30% found once. V was clipped by 0 bases and J by 6 bases, with 6 bases between them. CDR1 and CDR2 from the germline V gene are SGHRS and YFSETQ. This CDR3 has 12 residues. This clonotype was seen more than once but under ten times. These data were also filed under a second study, of T cells of mothers and their children.

The chain couples TRBV5-1 to TRBJ1-1; no clear D. Material for sequencing was blood. The sequence was collected from a boy younger than 18 in good health. In nucleotides, the CDR3 is TGCGCCAGCAGCTTGGTGGCAGCTGAAGCTTTCTTT. Residues: CASSLVAAEAFF. The full variable domain, with the rest looked up from reference TRBV5-1 and TRBJ1-1, is KAGVTQTPRYLIKTRGQQVTLSCSPISGHRSVSWYQQTPGQGLQFLFEYFSETQRNKGNFPGRFSGRQFSNSRSEMNVSTLELGDSALYLCASSLVAAEAFFGQGTRLTVV.